The 8 T cell receptor beta chains given below trace back to one sample, sequenced in a study of cytomegalovirus exposure and HLA in healthy donors. Amplification used 60 Vbeta primers and 13 Jbeta primers. The assay was immunoSEQ multiplex PCR, and TCRdb's table has in-frame clones only and misses some. This sample has about 99,000 clones, with around 61% found just once. Sequencing was carried out using PBMCs. These receptors originate from a woman aged 45-60 years in good health and CMV-seronegative.

The rearrangement uses TRBV27 and TRBJ2-7, with 12 bases aligning to TRBD1. V trimming: 1 base; J trimming: 1 base; junction bases outside the gene matches: 11. The CDR3 has 19 amino acids. Germline V CDR1 and CDR2: MNHEY, SMNVEV (reference sequence). CDR3 region: CASSLYGTGGVPESYEQYF. In nucleotides, the CDR3 is TGTGCCAGCAGTTTATATGGGACAGGGGGCGTCCCCGAATCCTACGAGCAGTACTTC.

The chain joins TRBV7-9 to TRBJ2-2, with 8 bases aligning to TRBD1. Germline trimming cut 6 bases from V and 1 base from J; bases unmatched to any gene: 13. Germline-derived CDR1 and CDR2 are SEHNR and FQNEAQ (reference sequence). This CDR3 contains 18 residues. CDR3 sequence (DNA): TGTGCCAGCAGGTACAAACAGGGGGGTGAAAGGAACACCGGGGAGCTGTTTTTT. This sequence encodes CASRYKQGGERNTGELFF.

V gene TRBV2 combines with J gene TRBJ2-7; D remains ambiguous. The CDR3 runs 14 residues. Germline V CDR1 and CDR2: SNHLY, FYNNEI. Between the trimmed V and J ends, which lost 2 bases and 2 bases, there was a span of 10 bases. The CDR3 region is CASSEKILTYEQYF. In DNA, the CDR3 is TGTGCCAGCAGTGAAAAGATACTAACCTACGAGCAGTACTTC.

CDR3 DNA sequence: TGTGCCTGGAGGACCCTTGGGGGACTAGCGGTTAACAATGAGCAGTTCTTC. This codes for CAWRTLGGLAVNNEQFF. The chain links TRBV30 to TRBJ2-1; 11 nucleotides agree with TRBD2. J gave up 5 bases and V 3 bases, and 12 bases lay outside the gene matches. This CDR3 contains 17 residues. Germline values: CDR1 GTSNPN, CDR2 SVGIG (reference sequence).

V is TRBV19 and J is TRBJ1-6, with D unclear. In germline, CDR1 is LNHDA, CDR2 SQIVND (reference sequence). The CDR3 has 17 residues. Trimming removed 10 bases from V and 7 bases from J, with 26 bases in between. Here the CDR3 reads CATKKDPNGRRNSPLHF. CDR3 bases: TGTGCCACAAAGAAAGACCCGAATGGGCGAAGGAATTCACCCCTCCACTTT. The entire variable domain, with the rest obtained from reference TRBV19 and TRBJ1-6, is as follows: DGGITQSPKYLFRKEGQNVTLSCEQNLNHDAMYWYRQDPGQGLRLIYYSQIVNDFQKGDIAEGYSVSREKKESFPLTVTSAQKNPTAFYLCATKKDPNGRRNSPLHFGNGTRLTVT.

This clone was seen once. This sequence joins TRBV28 and TRBJ2-3; 9 nucleotides line up with TRBD1. Germline-derived CDR1 and CDR2 are MDHEN and SYDVKM. This CDR3 is built from 16 residues. The V segment lost 5 bases and the J segment 2 bases; nucleotides outside the gene matches: 8. CDR3 residues: CASSPFGTGSTDTQYF. CDR3 DNA: TGTGCCAGCAGTCCCTTCGGGACAGGGTCCACAGATACGCAGTATTTT.

The chain links TRBV5-1 to TRBJ1-1, with D unresolved. V was trimmed by 0 bases and J by 1 base, leaving 10 bases between them. The length of the CDR3 is 15 residues. The germline V gene encodes CDR1 SGHRS and CDR2 YFSETQ. Written as DNA, the CDR3 is TGCGCCAGCAGCTTGGCCGTAGCCCCGAACACTGAAGCTTTCTTT. Its protein product is CASSLAVAPNTEAFF.

The chain is built from TRBV4-1 and TRBJ1-6; D might be TRBD1 (6 bases). V was trimmed by 5 bases and J by 13 bases, leaving 24 bases between them. Germline V gene data show CDR1 as MGHRA and CDR2 as YSYEKL. The CDR3 is 16 amino acids. This CDR3 reads CASSLEIGTPLSPLHF. For the CDR3, the DNA is TGCGCCAGCAGCTTAGAAATCGGGACACCGCTCAGCCCCCTCCACTTT.